This T cell receptor beta chain was identified during a study of Graves' ophthalmopathy and Graves' hyperthyroidism. Findings of the study overall: The authors also found most expanded thyroid clonotypes above 0.001 frequency in blood. Between ophthalmopathy and stable hyperthyroidism, a 13-signature model drew a separation with approximately 90% sensitivity and around 80% specificity.

Germline V lookup: CDR1 SGHRS, CDR2 YFSETQ. The CDR3 consists of 15 residues. The J segment lost 5 bases and the V segment lost 6 bases, leaving 12 bases of the junction unmatched. RNA transcripts were the template, and TCR beta CDR3 regions were amplified from them. HTBI primers were employed in first-round RT-PCR, then a second-round multiplex PCR followed. Each CDR3 protein is one row after TCRdb ran MiXCR on the multiplex PCR reads. The table shows about 340,000 distinct CDR3 sequences, with roughly 15% occurring only once. This clonotype was counted ten times or more. Its antigen is undetermined. Sequencing was done on a sample of peripheral blood. The origin of this receptor is an adult man with Graves' ophthalmopathy. This rearrangement joins TRBV5-1 to TRBJ2-5; 8 bases map to TRBD1. CDR3 bases: TGCGCCAGCAAACAACCAGGACAGGGACAGGAGACCCAGTACTTC. Amino acid sequence: CASKQPGQGQETQYF.